This T cell receptor (beta chain) was sequenced during a study of identical twins. Study results and caveats: Modelling approaches yielded underestimates of out-of-frame TCR alpha sharing between monozygotic twins. Weaker excess sharing between twins was seen in beta out-of-frame sequences.

Regarding this clonotype: Antigen unknown. A much larger clone differs by one base, so this may be a read error. This likely comes from a read error, as the CDR3 has no conserved phenylalanine or tryptophan at its end.

One entry per CDR3 protein results from TCRdb running MiXCR on the 5' RACE reads. The sample shows 100,000 to 110,000 distinct CDR3 sequences, about 6.1% of them seen only once. Trimming took 6 bases from V and 10 from J; bases not matched to a gene: 13. CDR3 length equals 16 residues. Healthy Caucasians made up all donors. The sequence was obtained from a woman between 50 and 59 years old in good health. The source material was memory T cells sorted from blood. The V and J genes are TRBV12-3 or TRBV12-4 and TRBJ2-1; 12 bases are shared with TRBD2. In DNA, the CDR3 is TGTGCCAGCAGCTTACCCGGGCTAGCGGGAGGGAGGGAGCAGTTCTCC. This encodes CASSLPGLAGGREQFS.